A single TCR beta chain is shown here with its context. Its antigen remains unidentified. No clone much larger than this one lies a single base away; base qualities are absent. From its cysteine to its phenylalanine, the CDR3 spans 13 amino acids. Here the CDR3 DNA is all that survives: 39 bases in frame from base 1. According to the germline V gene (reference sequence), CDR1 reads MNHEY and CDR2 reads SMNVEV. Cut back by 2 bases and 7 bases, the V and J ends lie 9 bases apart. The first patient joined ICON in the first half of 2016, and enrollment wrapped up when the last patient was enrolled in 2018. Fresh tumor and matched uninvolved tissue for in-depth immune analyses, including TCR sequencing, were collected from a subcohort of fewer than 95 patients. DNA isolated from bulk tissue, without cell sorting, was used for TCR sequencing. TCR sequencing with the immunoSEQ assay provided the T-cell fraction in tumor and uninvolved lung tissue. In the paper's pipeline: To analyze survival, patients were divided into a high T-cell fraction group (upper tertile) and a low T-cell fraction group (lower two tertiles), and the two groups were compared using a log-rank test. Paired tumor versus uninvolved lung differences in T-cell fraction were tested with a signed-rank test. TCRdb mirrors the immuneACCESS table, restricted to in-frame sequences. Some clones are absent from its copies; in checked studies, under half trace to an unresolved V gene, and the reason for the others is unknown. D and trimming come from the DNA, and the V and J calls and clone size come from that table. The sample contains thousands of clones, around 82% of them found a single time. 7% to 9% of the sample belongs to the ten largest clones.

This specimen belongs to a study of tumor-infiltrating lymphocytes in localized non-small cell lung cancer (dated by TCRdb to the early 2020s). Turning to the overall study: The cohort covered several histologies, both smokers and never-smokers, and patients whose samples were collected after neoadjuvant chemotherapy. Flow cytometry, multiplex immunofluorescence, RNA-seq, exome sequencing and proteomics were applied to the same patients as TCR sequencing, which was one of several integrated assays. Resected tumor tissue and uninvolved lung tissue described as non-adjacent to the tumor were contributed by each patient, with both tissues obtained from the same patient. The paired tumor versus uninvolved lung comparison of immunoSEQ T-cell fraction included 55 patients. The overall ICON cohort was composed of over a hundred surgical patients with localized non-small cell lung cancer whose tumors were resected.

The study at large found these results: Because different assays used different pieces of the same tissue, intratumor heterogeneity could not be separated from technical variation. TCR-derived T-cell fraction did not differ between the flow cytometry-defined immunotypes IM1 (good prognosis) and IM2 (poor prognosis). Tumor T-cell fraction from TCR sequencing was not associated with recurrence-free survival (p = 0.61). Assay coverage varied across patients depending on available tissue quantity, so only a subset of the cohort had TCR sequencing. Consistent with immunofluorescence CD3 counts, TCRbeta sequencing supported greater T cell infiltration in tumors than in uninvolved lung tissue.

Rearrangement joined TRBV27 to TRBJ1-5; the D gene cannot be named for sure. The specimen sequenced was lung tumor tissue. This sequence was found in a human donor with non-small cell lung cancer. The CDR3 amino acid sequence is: CASSLAWEQPQHF. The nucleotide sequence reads TGTGCCAGCAGTTTAGCCTGGGAGCAGCCCCAGCATTTT.